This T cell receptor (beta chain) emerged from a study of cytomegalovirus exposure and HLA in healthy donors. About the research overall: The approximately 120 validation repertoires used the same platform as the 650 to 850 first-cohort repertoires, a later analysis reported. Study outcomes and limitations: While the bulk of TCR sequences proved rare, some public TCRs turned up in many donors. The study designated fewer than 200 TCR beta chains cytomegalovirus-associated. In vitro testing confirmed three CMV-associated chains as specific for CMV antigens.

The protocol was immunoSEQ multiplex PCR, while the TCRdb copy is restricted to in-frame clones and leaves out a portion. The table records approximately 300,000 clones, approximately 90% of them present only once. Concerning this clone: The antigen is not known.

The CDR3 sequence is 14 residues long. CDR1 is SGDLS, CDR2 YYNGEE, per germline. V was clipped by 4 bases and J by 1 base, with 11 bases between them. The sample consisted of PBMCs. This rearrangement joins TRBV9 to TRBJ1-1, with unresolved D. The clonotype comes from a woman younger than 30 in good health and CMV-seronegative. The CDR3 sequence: CASSYRVENTEAFF. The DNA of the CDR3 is TGTGCCAGCAGCTACCGGGTAGAGAACACTGAAGCTTTCTTT.